Each of the 27 T cell receptor beta chains below was sequenced from the same sample in a study of glioma-infiltrating T cells. TCR alpha and beta CDR3 regions were amplified from RNA using iRepertoire nested multiplex PCR. Using its own MiXCR run on the multiplex PCR reads, TCRdb lists one record per CDR3 protein. In the table there are approximately 190,000 distinct CDR3 sequences, 25% to 35% of which are singletons. Material: glioma tissue, nonneoplastic brain tissue, or PBMCs (not recorded which). These receptors were taken from a human donor with low-grade glioma or glioblastoma, undergoing nonglioma brain surgery, or in good health (not recorded which).

In regard to this clonotype: A much larger clone lies a single base off, so this may be a read error. The chain carries TRBV12-3 or TRBV12-4 and TRBJ2-1, with TRBD2 matching over 11 bases. The ends lost 7 bases at V and 6 bases at J; junction bases unmatched: 8. The CDR3 loop spans 15 amino acids. The CDR3 spells CASIQTSGSFNEQFF. CDR3 bases: TGTGCCAGCATCCAAACTAGCGGGAGTTTCAATGAGCAGTTCTTC.

The rearrangement uses TRBV4-2 and TRBJ2-2; 8 nucleotides align to TRBD1. V lost 1 base to trimming and J lost 4 bases; unmatched junction nucleotides: 2. CDR3 length equals 15 residues. Germline V gene lookup returns CDR1 LGHNA and CDR2 YNFKEQ. The CDR3 DNA reads TGTGCCAGCAGCCAAGGGCAGGGGGCCACCGGGGAGCTGTTTTTT. It codes for CASSQGQGATGELFF.

This clonotype was seen many times. The V call is TRBV5-1, the J call TRBJ2-3, with 8 bases that match TRBD2. This CDR3 region has 15 residues. Germline CDR1 and CDR2: SGHRS and YFSETQ. After removal of 2 bases from V and 0 bases from J, the junction contained 2 bases not matched to a gene. The CDR3 nucleotides are TGCGCCAGCAGCTTCACTAGCGGCAGCACAGATACGCAGTATTTT. The encoded protein is CASSFTSGSTDTQYF.

This clonotype came up many times. The V gene is TRBV6-6, the J gene TRBJ2-1, with D uncertain. CDR1 MNHNY and CDR2 SVGAGI come from the germline V gene (reference sequence). Deletions cut 2 bases from V and 5 bases from J, with 10 bases between. The CDR3 is 14 residues long. This chain's CDR3 is CASSYGYSNNEQFF. The CDR3 nucleotides read TGTGCCAGCAGTTACGGGTACTCAAACAATGAGCAGTTCTTC.

This clonotype was counted at least ten times. This chain connects TRBV12-3 or TRBV12-4 to TRBJ2-1, with no clear D. Between the trimmed V and J ends, which lost 6 bases and 4 bases, there was a span of 4 bases. The CDR3 runs 11 residues. The CDR3 DNA reads as TGTGCCAGCAGCCTTTACAATGAGCAGTTCTTC. This sequence encodes CASSLYNEQFF.

This clonotype was detected many times. The chain's CDR3 is CASATDSFYGYTF. The CDR3 DNA follows: TGTGCCAGCGCCACGGACAGTTTCTATGGCTACACCTTC. The V gene is TRBV6-2 or TRBV6-3, the J gene TRBJ1-2, with D tentatively TRBD1 (6 bases). V was clipped by 8 bases and J by 4 bases, with 14 bases between them. This CDR3 is 13 amino acids long. Germline lookup yields CDR1 MNHEY and CDR2 SVGEGT.

This rearrangement joins TRBV15 to TRBJ1-1; D remains ambiguous. The CDR3 covers 14 residues. Trimming pared 0 bases from V and 7 bases from J, leaving 12 bases between. Germline CDR1 LNHNV, CDR2 YYDKDF (reference sequence). Written as DNA, the CDR3 is TGTGCCACCAGCAGAGATACCCCAAGGGTTGAAGCTTTCTTT. It yields the protein CATSRDTPRVEAFF.

The table lists this clonotype with many counts. V usage is TRBV28 and J usage is TRBJ2-5; no definite D call. This CDR3 has 10 amino acids. Germline-derived CDR1 and CDR2 are MDHEN and SYDVKM. Trimming removed 5 bases from V and 10 bases from J, with 8 bases in between. The chain's CDR3 is CASSSRRQYF. As DNA, the CDR3 is TGTGCCAGCAGTAGCCGTCGCCAGTACTTC.

This clonotype was picked up many times. The rearrangement links TRBV6-1 to TRBJ2-7; 8 bases line up with TRBD1. This CDR3 spans 12 amino acids. Germline lookup yields CDR1 MNHNS and CDR2 SASEGT. V lost 8 bases to trimming and J lost 7 bases; unmatched junction nucleotides: 7. For the CDR3, the DNA is TGTGCCAGCCAGGGGGCCCCTTGGGAGCAGTACTTC. It is translated as CASQGAPWEQYF.

The CDR3 loop is CASSRSGSIYEQYF. CDR3 coding DNA: TGTGCCAGCAGCCGTAGCGGGAGTATCTACGAGCAGTACTTC. The V gene is TRBV7-7, the J gene TRBJ2-7; 9 nucleotides align to TRBD2. Germline V gives CDR1 SSHAT, CDR2 FNYEAQ (reference sequence). V shed 5 bases, J shed 3 bases, and the junction held 5 bases outside the gene matches. The length of the CDR3 is 14 residues.

The V gene is TRBV18, the J gene TRBJ2-1; TRBD2 agrees at 12 bases. V trimming: 0 bases; J trimming: 10 bases; junction bases outside the gene matches: 10. The CDR3 sequence is 17 residues long. The V gene's germline CDR1 is KGHSH and CDR2 LQKENI. Here the CDR3 reads CASSPPSSGRAFYEQFF. CDR3 in DNA: TGTGCCAGCTCACCACCCTCTAGCGGGAGGGCCTTCTACGAGCAGTTCTTC.

This clonotype was picked up many times. The chain carries TRBV15 and TRBJ2-7; D unclear. V was cut by 0 bases and J by 0 bases, with 9 bases left in between. Germline CDR1 and CDR2: LNHNV and YYDKDF (reference sequence). The CDR3 has 15 amino acids. The CDR3 region is CATSRDDVVSYEQYF. The CDR3 DNA reads TGTGCCACCAGCAGAGACGACGTCGTCTCCTACGAGCAGTACTTC.

This clonotype was observed a handful of times. V gene TRBV19 combines with J gene TRBJ1-4; weak D call: TRBD1 (5 bases). CDR3 length: 14 residues. Germline V gene sequence: CDR1 LNHDA, CDR2 SQIVND (reference sequence). V lost 8 bases to trimming and J lost 4 bases, with 14 bases between them. CDR3: CASARQINNEKLFF. The CDR3 DNA is TGTGCCAGTGCCAGACAGATCAATAATGAAAAACTGTTTTTT. Supplemented by reference TRBV19 and TRBJ1-4, the full variable domain reads DGGITQSPKYLFRKEGQNVTLSCEQNLNHDAMYWYRQDPGQGLRLIYYSQIVNDFQKGDIAEGYSVSREKKESFPLTVTSAQKNPTAFYLCASARQINNEKLFFGSGTQLSVL.

This clonotype was picked up many times. The rearrangement links TRBV5-4 to TRBJ2-7, with D maybe TRBD2 (5 bases). The germline V gene encodes CDR1 SGHNT and CDR2 YYREEE (reference sequence). There are 15 residues in the CDR3. V was clipped by 0 bases and J by 4 bases, with 14 bases between them. The CDR3 DNA reads TGTGCCAGCAGCTTGGGTGGGAGCGGAGCATACGAGCAGTACTTC. It encodes CASSLGGSGAYEQYF.

On this clonotype itself: Its ends do not fully match the called genes, so a read error is possible. The DNA for the CDR3 is TGTGCCAGCAGGGGGTCTAGCGGGAGGGCCGACAATGGGCAGTTCTTC. It yields the protein CASRGSSGRADNGQFF. The chain combines TRBV6-2 or TRBV6-3 with TRBJ2-1; 12 bases agree with TRBD2. The germline gives CDR1 MNHEY, CDR2 SVGEGT. CDR3 length equals 16 residues.

This clonotype has at least ten counts. The V gene is TRBV7-2, the J gene TRBJ2-4; D possibly corresponds to TRBD2 (6 bases). The CDR3 loop spans 15 amino acids. Germline CDR1 reads SGHTA; CDR2 reads FQGNSA. Trimming left V 1 base short and J 6 bases short, with 13 bases between. The CDR3 DNA follows: TGTGCCAGCAGCTTAGGGGCGGGACGAGGAAACATTCAGTACTTC. Encoded protein: CASSLGAGRGNIQYF.

This clonotype was detected many times. This chain connects TRBV19 to TRBJ1-6, with D unresolved. Trimming shortened V by 3 bases and J by 7 bases, and 7 bases separated the two germline ends. This CDR3 region has 13 residues. Germline assignment: CDR1 LNHDA and CDR2 SQIVND (reference sequence). CDR3 in amino acids: CASSIVANSPLHF. CDR3 in DNA: TGTGCCAGTAGTATTGTCGCCAATTCACCCCTCCACTTT.

This clonotype has a single count. A read error is possible here, since a much larger clone lies one base away. The J gene is TRBJ2-1, the V gene TRBV2, with 11 bases that match TRBD2. Germline CDR1 is SNHLY and CDR2 is FYNNEI. The CDR3 contains 14 residues. The CDR3 sequence: CACHSGRAYNKQFF. Here the CDR3 DNA reads TGTGCCTGCCATAGCGGGAGGGCCTACAATAAGCAGTTCTTC.

This clonotype occurred a few times. The J gene is TRBJ2-2, the V gene TRBV28; TRBD2 matches 14 bases. The CDR3 spans 18 residues. Germline trimming cut 4 bases from V and 6 bases from J; bases unmatched to any gene: 10. Germline-derived CDR1 and CDR2 are MDHEN and SYDVKM. CDR3 sequence: CASSWPGLAGVRAGELFF. DNA of the CDR3: TGTGCCAGCAGTTGGCCGGGACTAGCGGGAGTTCGTGCCGGGGAGCTGTTTTTT.

The J gene is TRBJ2-5, the V gene TRBV9; no definite D call. The germline V gene has CDR1 SGDLS and CDR2 YYNGEE. V shed 4 bases and J shed 2 bases, with 15 bases lying between them. The CDR3 spans 15 residues. The CDR3 here is CASSSQLDRQETQYF. Here the CDR3 DNA reads TGTGCCAGCAGCTCTCAATTGGACCGTCAAGAGACCCAGTACTTC. The whole variable domain, filled in from reference TRBV9 and TRBJ2-5, reads DSGVTQTPKHLITATGQRVTLRCSPRSGDLSVYWYQQSLDQGLQFLIQYYNGEERAKGNILERFSAQQFPDLHSELNLSSLELGDSALYFCASSSQLDRQETQYFGPGTRLLVL.

The chain joins TRBV4-2 to TRBJ2-7; TRBD1 matches 8 bases. CDR3 size: 16 residues. V shed 5 bases, J shed 5 bases, and the junction held 14 bases outside the gene matches. Germline V gives CDR1 LGHNA, CDR2 YNFKEQ. CDR3 coding DNA: TGTGCCAGCAGCGGGGCCGCGGCTAGACAGGGGAACGAGCAGTACTTC. This encodes CASSGAAARQGNEQYF.

In its sample, this clonotype was seen many times. The chain combines TRBV3-1 with TRBJ1-4; D not certain. Between the trimmed V and J ends, which lost 4 bases and 8 bases, there was a span of 8 bases. Germline CDR1 LGHDT, CDR2 YNNKEL (reference sequence). The CDR3 length is 12 residues. DNA of the CDR3: TGTGCCAGCAGCCGACCGGAAGAAAAACTGTTTTTT. It translates to CASSRPEEKLFF.

With regard to this clonotype: An end of the junction does not agree with germline; a read error may underlie this. The gene calls are TRBV29-1 and TRBJ2-7; 8 nucleotides agree with TRBD1. There are 13 residues in the CDR3. Germline assignment: CDR1 SQVTM and CDR2 ANQGSEA. The CDR3 DNA follows: TGCAGCGTATTGACAGGGGCTGTAGACGAGCAGTCCTTC. Residues: CSVLTGAVDEQSF.

Many counts were recorded for this clonotype. The chain couples TRBV6-2 or TRBV6-3 to TRBJ2-5; D remains unclear. The V end was cut by 0 bases, the J end by 0 bases, with 11 bases between. The CDR3 loop spans 16 amino acids. From germline, CDR1 is MNHEY and CDR2 SVGEGT. The chain's CDR3 is CASSYSYGVYQETQYF. CDR3 coding DNA: TGTGCCAGCAGTTACTCGTACGGCGTGTACCAAGAGACCCAGTACTTC.

This chain joins TRBV13 and TRBJ2-5; 10 bases line up with TRBD2. The CDR3 is made up of 15 amino acids. The ends lost 9 bases at V and 5 bases at J; junction bases unmatched: 12. CDR1 and CDR2 from the germline V gene are PRHDT and FYEKMQ (reference sequence). The CDR3 here is CARPSGSRSRETQYF. CDR3 sequence (DNA): TGTGCCAGACCTAGCGGGAGTAGGTCAAGGGAGACCCAGTACTTC.

As regards this clonotype: A much larger clone sits a single nucleotide away, making a read error possible. The chain is built from TRBV19 and TRBJ2-1, with D perhaps matching TRBD1 (6 bases). The germline V gene has CDR1 LNHDA and CDR2 SQIVND (reference sequence). This CDR3 contains 12 residues. CDR3 amino acids: CAISLGTPEQFF. CDR3 bases: TGTGCCATTAGTTTGGGGACACCTGAGCAGTTCTTC.

The sample holds many counts of this clonotype. V and J are TRBV4-2 and TRBJ1-2; D is ambiguous. The germline V and J ends were trimmed by 0 bases and 5 bases, with 7 bases remaining between them. The CDR3 has 13 residues. Germline loops: CDR1 LGHNA, CDR2 YNFKEQ. CDR3 DNA sequence: TGTGCCAGCAGCCAAGATGGCCTTTATGGCTACACCTTC. Its protein is CASSQDGLYGYTF.